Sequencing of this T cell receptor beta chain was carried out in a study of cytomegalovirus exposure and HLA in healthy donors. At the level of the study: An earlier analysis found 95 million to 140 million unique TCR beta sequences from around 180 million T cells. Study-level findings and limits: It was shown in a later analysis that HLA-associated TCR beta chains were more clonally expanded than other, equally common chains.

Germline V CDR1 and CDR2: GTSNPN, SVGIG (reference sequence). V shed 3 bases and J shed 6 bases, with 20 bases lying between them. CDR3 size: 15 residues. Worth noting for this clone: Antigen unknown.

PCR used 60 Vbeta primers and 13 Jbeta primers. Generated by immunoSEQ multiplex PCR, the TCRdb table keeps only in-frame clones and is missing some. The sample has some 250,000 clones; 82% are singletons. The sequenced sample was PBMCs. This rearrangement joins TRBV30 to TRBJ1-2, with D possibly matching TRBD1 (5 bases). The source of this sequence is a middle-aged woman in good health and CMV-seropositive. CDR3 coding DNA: TGTGCCTGGAGCCCGCTGTCAGGCAGGGCTGATGGCTACACCTTC. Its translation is CAWSPLSGRADGYTF.